The 32 T cell receptor beta chains below all came from one sample that was sequenced in a study of technical replicates of blood from a few donors. Measured with immunoSEQ multiplex PCR; TCRdb has only the in-frame clones, and not every one. The table shows 80,000 or so clones, with 85% to 95% occurring only once. The sequenced sample consisted of T cells isolated from PBMCs. The source is a human donor in good health.

V and J are TRBV11-2 and TRBJ2-4; D perhaps matches TRBD1 (6 bases). There are 16 residues in the CDR3. Trimming cost V 4 bases and J 0 bases, with 13 bases left between them. The germline V gene has CDR1 SGHAT and CDR2 FQNNGV. The CDR3 protein is CASSSRQAIAKNIQYF. The CDR3 DNA sequence: TGTGCCAGCAGCTCGAGACAGGCAATAGCCAAAAACATTCAGTACTTC.

The chain combines TRBV2 with TRBJ2-1; D unresolved. The CDR3 consists of 13 residues. Trimming cost V 2 bases and J 4 bases, with 6 bases left between them. Looked up from germline, CDR1 is SNHLY and CDR2 is FYNNEI. CDR3 nucleotide sequence: TGTGCCAGCAGTGAACGAGTATACAATGAGCAGTTCTTC. Protein product: CASSERVYNEQFF.

This chain links TRBV10-1 with TRBJ2-1; D gene unclear. V lost 10 bases and J 10 bases, leaving 8 bases between the germline ends. The length of the CDR3 is 9 residues. CDR1 and CDR2 from the germline V gene are WNHNN and SYGVQD (reference sequence). The chain's CDR3 is CAKCSEQFF. The CDR3 DNA reads as TGCGCCAAGTGTAGCGAGCAGTTCTTC.

The chain carries TRBV6-6 and TRBJ1-1, with 7 nucleotides matching TRBD1. The CDR3 has 11 residues. With V trimmed by 9 bases and J by 7 bases, 5 bases remained unmatched. Germline CDR1 MNHNY, CDR2 SVGAGI (reference sequence). The CDR3 DNA reads TGTGCCAGTTTTCGACAGGGTGAAGCTTTCTTT. Translating gives CASFRQGEAFF.

The chain uses TRBV27 and TRBJ2-7; 14 bases match TRBD2. The J segment lost 4 bases and the V segment lost 5 bases, leaving 4 bases of the junction unmatched. The CDR3 covers 15 residues. Germline loops: CDR1 MNHEY, CDR2 SMNVEV (reference sequence). CDR3 DNA sequence: TGTGCCAGCAGTCTGGGGACTAGCGGGAGTTACGAGCAGTACTTC. This sequence encodes CASSLGTSGSYEQYF.

On this clone itself: A junction end diverges from the germline sequence, so it may reflect a read error. The chain recombines TRBV7-7 with TRBJ2-2, with TRBD1 matching 7 bases. This CDR3 contains 15 residues. The germline V gene encodes CDR1 SSHAT and CDR2 FNYEAQ (reference sequence). CDR3 loop: CASSLGTANTGELFF. CDR3 nucleotide sequence: TGTGCTAGCAGCTTAGGGACAGCGAACACCGGGGAGCTGTTTTTT.

The genes are TRBV13 and TRBJ1-4; D remains ambiguous. CDR3 length: 13 amino acids. Germline V gene data show CDR1 as PRHDT and CDR2 as FYEKMQ (reference sequence). The ends were cut back, 5 bases at V and 3 bases at J, with 7 bases in the middle. In DNA form, the CDR3 reads TGTGCCAGCAGCCTTTCAGCTAATGAAAAACTGTTTTTT. Translated, it gives CASSLSANEKLFF.

The genes are TRBV14 and TRBJ2-3, with unresolved D. Germline-derived CDR1 and CDR2 are SGHDN and FVKESK. Trimming cost V 3 bases and J 0 bases, with 10 bases left between them. CDR3 length: 15 amino acids. In DNA form, the CDR3 reads TGTGCCAGCAGCCAGACACTCCCGAGCACAGATACGCAGTATTTT. Amino acid sequence: CASSQTLPSTDTQYF.

This rearrangement joins TRBV2 to TRBJ2-1, with 7 positions matching TRBD2. CDR3 length: 17 residues. The junction had 12 bases not matched to a gene; V was cut back by 7 bases and J by 0 bases. Germline loops: CDR1 SNHLY, CDR2 FYNNEI. The CDR3 here is CASKGYREASSYNEQFF. The CDR3 coding sequence is TGTGCCAGCAAGGGCTACCGGGAGGCAAGCTCCTACAATGAGCAGTTCTTC.

This clone was detected only once. The chain recombines TRBV29-1 with TRBJ2-1; D is undetermined. V gave up 2 bases and J gave up 3 bases, with 14 bases separating them. The CDR3 spans 15 residues. Germline loops: CDR1 SQVTM, CDR2 ANQGSEA. The CDR3 nucleotides are TGCAGCGTTGAAAACCCGGTGGGCTTCTACAATGAGCAGTTCTTC. Residues: CSVENPVGFYNEQFF.

The J gene is TRBJ2-3, the V gene TRBV7-9, with D unclear. V was cut by 4 bases and J by 3 bases, with 17 bases left in between. The CDR3 is 16 residues long. Germline CDR1 and CDR2: SEHNR and FQNEAQ (reference sequence). The CDR3 nucleotides read TGTGCCAGCAGCTCCCGCGGCTACCTGGAGACAGATACGCAGTATTTT. This codes for CASSSRGYLETDTQYF.

This sequence joins TRBV19 and TRBJ1-1; no clear D. The ends were cut back, 6 bases at V and 7 bases at J, with 9 bases in the middle. This CDR3 has 11 amino acids. Germline assignment: CDR1 LNHDA and CDR2 SQIVND (reference sequence). This CDR3 is CASRKRIEAFF. DNA of the CDR3: TGTGCCAGTAGAAAGAGGATTGAAGCTTTCTTT.

The chain combines TRBV6-1 with TRBJ1-1, with D uncertain. Germline CDR1 MNHNS, CDR2 SASEGT. V lost 1 base, J lost 1 base, and 16 bases lay in between. This CDR3 spans 17 amino acids. CDR3 nucleotides: TGTGCCAGCAGTGAAGAAATGAGGGTAACACGGAACACTGAAGCTTTCTTT. Encoded protein: CASSEEMRVTRNTEAFF.

The chain carries TRBV19 and TRBJ2-4; tentatively, D is TRBD1 (6 bases). Germline CDR1 reads LNHDA; CDR2 reads SQIVND (reference sequence). V lost 3 bases to trimming and J lost 5 bases, with 11 bases between them. This CDR3 spans 14 amino acids. CDR3 bases: TGTGCCAGTAGTATGATTGACAGGCAAAACATTCAGTACTTC. Protein product: CASSMIDRQNIQYF.

The chain couples TRBV6-1 to TRBJ2-3; 9 bases map to TRBD2. This CDR3 has 14 amino acids. Germline CDR1 MNHNS, CDR2 SASEGT. V gave up 7 bases and J gave up 0 bases; unmatched junction bases: 2. DNA of the CDR3: TGTGCCAGCATAGCGGGAGACAGCACAGATACGCAGTATTTT. Its translation: CASIAGDSTDTQYF.

The sample holds many counts of this clone. The chain has TRBV9 and TRBJ1-2; D is uncertain. Germline-derived CDR1 and CDR2 are SGDLS and YYNGEE. This CDR3 is built from 16 residues. The V gene lost 0 bases and the J gene lost 5 bases, with 17 bases spanning the gap. As DNA, the CDR3 is TGTGCCAGCAGCGTAGAGACTAGGGCAGGCGGATATGGCTACACCTTC. This codes for CASSVETRAGGYGYTF.

V usage is TRBV19 and J usage is TRBJ2-7; 13 bases are a match to TRBD2. The trim removed 4 bases at V and 0 bases at J, leaving 12 bases unmatched. Looked up from germline, CDR1 is LNHDA and CDR2 is SQIVND (reference sequence). The CDR3 length is 19 residues. DNA for the CDR3: TGTGCCAGTAGTAGTAACCCGACTAGCGGGAGGCCAGTCTCCTACGAGCAGTACTTC. Translated: CASSSNPTSGRPVSYEQYF.

This rearrangement joins TRBV27 to TRBJ2-3, with a weak D call TRBD2 (6 bases). The CDR3 is 14 amino acids. V was trimmed by 2 bases and J by 3 bases, leaving 9 bases between them. Germline CDR1 and CDR2: MNHEY and SMNVEV (reference sequence). The CDR3 loop is CASSLTSRTDTQYF. As DNA, the CDR3 is TGTGCCAGCAGTTTAACTAGCAGAACAGATACGCAGTATTTT.

The rearrangement links TRBV4-3 to TRBJ1-5; D call uncertain. CDR1 LGHNA and CDR2 YSLEER come from the germline V gene. The CDR3 is 13 residues long. The V end was cut by 1 base, the J end by 5 bases, with 6 bases between. The CDR3 reads CASSQGLDQPQHF. As DNA, the CDR3 is TGCGCCAGCAGCCAAGGGCTAGATCAGCCCCAGCATTTT.

V gene TRBV5-1 combines with J gene TRBJ1-1; D uncertain. This CDR3 has 13 residues. The germline CDR1 and CDR2 sequences are SGHRS and YFSETQ. V was clipped by 3 bases and J by 5 bases, with 11 bases between them. CDR3 loop: CASSSDGVTEAFF. The CDR3 region has the DNA TGCGCCAGCAGCTCTGACGGGGTTACTGAAGCTTTCTTT.

The rearrangement joins TRBV5-4 to TRBJ1-2, with D possibly being TRBD1 (5 bases). The germline V gene has CDR1 SGHNT and CDR2 YYREEE (reference sequence). V was clipped by 5 bases and J by 7 bases, with 24 bases between them. There are 16 residues in the CDR3. CDR3 DNA: TGTGCCAGCAGTATAGTAGGTGAGGGACTCTCTGGTGGCTACACCTTC. This translates into CASSIVGEGLSGGYTF. The whole variable domain, remainder taken from reference TRBV5-4 and TRBJ1-2, is ETGVTQSPTHLIKTRGQQVTLRCSSQSGHNTVSWYQQALGQGPQFIFQYYREEENGRGNFPPRFSGLQFPNYSSELNVNALELDDSALYLCASSIVGEGLSGGYTFGSGTRLTVV.

There are a few counts of this clone. This sequence joins TRBV9 and TRBJ2-1, with 8 nucleotides matching TRBD2. Trimming cost V 2 bases and J 3 bases; bases outside gene matches: 7. The CDR3 has 16 residues. From germline, CDR1 is SGDLS and CDR2 YYNGEE. The CDR3 DNA follows: TGTGCCAGCAGCGTGTCATCGGGGGGGTTCTACAATGAGCAGTTCTTC. This sequence encodes CASSVSSGGFYNEQFF.

The V call is TRBV4-3, the J call TRBJ1-2, with no clear D. V lost 1 base to trimming and J lost 1 base, with 13 bases between them. The germline CDR1 and CDR2 sequences are LGHNA and YSLEER. The CDR3 is made up of 16 amino acids. The CDR3 nucleotides are TGCGCCAGCAGCCAAGGTGTCTCGGGTCTTAACTATGGCTACACCTTC. Translating it yields CASSQGVSGLNYGYTF.

The rearrangement links TRBV14 to TRBJ1-1; D is unclear. This CDR3 is 12 amino acids long. V lost 0 bases, J lost 10 bases, and 9 bases lay in between. The V gene's germline CDR1 is SGHDN and CDR2 FVKESK. This CDR3 reads CASSQDLPRAFF. DNA of the CDR3: TGTGCCAGCAGCCAAGATCTACCGAGAGCTTTCTTT.

This rearrangement joins TRBV4-2 to TRBJ2-5, with 14 positions matching TRBD2. The CDR3 runs to 18 residues. Per the germline V gene, CDR1 is LGHNA and CDR2 is YNFKEQ. Trimming took 0 bases from V and 4 from J; bases not matched to a gene: 7. CDR3 coding DNA: TGTGCCAGCAGCCAAGATCTAGGACTAGCGGGGGGCCCAGAGACCCAGTACTTC. Its protein is CASSQDLGLAGGPETQYF.

The rearrangement links TRBV5-1 to TRBJ2-2, with D maybe TRBD2 (6 bases). This CDR3 is built from 16 residues. Germline V gene lookup returns CDR1 SGHRS and CDR2 YFSETQ. V was shortened by 3 bases and J by 2 bases, with 14 bases between the two germline ends. CDR3 nucleotides: TGCGCCAGCAGCTCCCTTAGCGGAGACAACACCGGGGAGCTGTTTTTT. It encodes CASSSLSGDNTGELFF.

This chain uses TRBV7-9 with TRBJ2-7; unclear D gene. Trimming removed 1 base from V and 9 bases from J, with 10 bases in between. Germline V gene sequence: CDR1 SEHNR, CDR2 FQNEAQ (reference sequence). The CDR3 runs 12 residues. For the CDR3, the DNA is TGTGCCAGCAGCTTAGATGCCGGTACGCAGTACTTC. Encoded protein: CASSLDAGTQYF.

This chain joins TRBV27 and TRBJ1-4; no definite D call. V dropped 2 bases and J dropped 0 bases, with 7 bases sitting between them. This CDR3 region has 15 residues. Germline CDR1 and CDR2: MNHEY and SMNVEV (reference sequence). CDR3 nucleotide sequence: TGTGCCAGCAGTTTACAGTATGCAACTAATGAAAAACTGTTTTTT. Its protein is CASSLQYATNEKLFF.

The chain combines TRBV28 with TRBJ2-1; 11 bases fit TRBD2. V gave up 6 bases and J gave up 4 bases; unmatched junction bases: 5. The CDR3 sequence is 15 residues long. Germline loops: CDR1 MDHEN, CDR2 SYDVKM. In DNA form, the CDR3 reads TGTGCCAGCAGGGGCCGGACTAGCGGGTACAATGAGCAGTTCTTC. Translating gives CASRGRTSGYNEQFF.

The rearrangement links TRBV30 to TRBJ2-1, with TRBD2 as a possible D gene (6 bases). The V end lost 0 bases, the J end lost 7 bases, and 7 bases lay between the germline ends. The CDR3 consists of 12 residues. Per the germline V gene, CDR1 is GTSNPN and CDR2 is SVGIG (reference sequence). The CDR3 spells CAWSVRGNEQFF. The DNA for the CDR3 is TGTGCCTGGAGTGTACGGGGGAATGAGCAGTTCTTC.

This chain connects TRBV5-4 to TRBJ2-4; TRBD2 matches 11 bases. The CDR3 runs to 20 residues. Per germline, CDR1 SGHNT and CDR2 YYREEE (reference sequence). With 3 bases clipped from V and 0 bases from J, the junction kept 14 bases outside the gene matches. CDR3 DNA sequence: TGTGCCAGCAGCTCACCACTTTCGACTAGCGGGGACAGAGCCAAAAACATTCAGTACTTC. It yields the protein CASSSPLSTSGDRAKNIQYF.

The chain links TRBV25-1 to TRBJ2-6, with D perhaps matching TRBD1 (5 bases). V dropped 4 bases and J dropped 2 bases, with 12 bases sitting between them. From germline, CDR1 is MGHDK and CDR2 SYGVNS. CDR3 size: 16 residues. CDR3 bases: TGTGCCAGCAGTGGCAGGGTTTTCCCTGGGGCCAACGTCCTGACTTTC. It specifies CASSGRVFPGANVLTF.